This TCR beta chain comes out of a study of shared clonotypes between healthy human individuals. Study details: Used for every donor were three CD4 naive, three CD4 memory, two CD8 naive and one CD8 memory plate. Study-level findings and limits: Represented diversity, genetic and exposure-history alike, was limited by few donors.

Using immunoSEQ multiplex PCR, the repertoire was profiled, and TCRdb retains in-frame clones only, with some absent. The data hold around 610,000 clones, with roughly 96% observed a single time. Naive CD8 cells comprised CD45RO-negative, CCR7-positively selected cells, excluding terminally differentiated effector memory CD45RA+ cells. On this clone itself: Its antigen is unknown.

CDR1 is LNHDA and CDR2 is SQIVND in the germline V gene (reference sequence). The CDR3 is 17 amino acids. V was shortened by 5 bases and J by 2 bases, with 21 bases between the two germline ends. The specimen sequenced was naive CD8+ T cells sorted from blood. The TCR sequence derives from a woman younger than 45 in good health. J is TRBJ2-5 and V is TRBV19, with D perhaps matching TRBD2 (5 bases). In DNA, the CDR3 is TGTGCCAGTAGTCCACCCCCGGACGGGGTACCTCAAGAGACCCAGTACTTC. It codes for CASSPPPDGVPQETQYF. Together with reference TRBV19 and TRBJ2-5, the CDR3 gives the full variable domain: DGGITQSPKYLFRKEGQNVTLSCEQNLNHDAMYWYRQDPGQGLRLIYYSQIVNDFQKGDIAEGYSVSREKKESFPLTVTSAQKNPTAFYLCASSPPPDGVPQETQYFGPGTRLLVL.